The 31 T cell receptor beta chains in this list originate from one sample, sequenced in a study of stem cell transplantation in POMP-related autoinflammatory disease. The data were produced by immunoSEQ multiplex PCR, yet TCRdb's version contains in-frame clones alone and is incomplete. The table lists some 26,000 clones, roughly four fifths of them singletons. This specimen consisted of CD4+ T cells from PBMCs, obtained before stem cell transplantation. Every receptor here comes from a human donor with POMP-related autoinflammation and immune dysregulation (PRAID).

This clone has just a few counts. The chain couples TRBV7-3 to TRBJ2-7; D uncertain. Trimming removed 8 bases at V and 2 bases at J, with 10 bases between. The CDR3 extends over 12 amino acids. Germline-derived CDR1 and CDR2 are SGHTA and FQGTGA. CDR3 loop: CASAADPYEQYF. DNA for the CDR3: TGTGCCAGCGCGGCCGATCCCTACGAGCAGTACTTC. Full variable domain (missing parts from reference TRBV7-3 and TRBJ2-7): GAGVSQTPSNKVTEKGKYVELRCDPISGHTALYWYRQSLGQGPEFLIYFQGTGAADDSGLPNDRFFAVRPEGSVSTLKIQRTERGDSAVYLCASAADPYEQYFGPGTRLTVT.

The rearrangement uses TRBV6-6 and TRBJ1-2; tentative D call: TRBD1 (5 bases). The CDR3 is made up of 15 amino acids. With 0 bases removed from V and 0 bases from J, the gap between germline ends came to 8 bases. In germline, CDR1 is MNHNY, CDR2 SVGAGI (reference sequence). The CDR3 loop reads CASSYSKGPNYGYTF. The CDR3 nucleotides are TGTGCCAGCAGTTACTCGAAGGGACCTAACTATGGCTACACCTTC.

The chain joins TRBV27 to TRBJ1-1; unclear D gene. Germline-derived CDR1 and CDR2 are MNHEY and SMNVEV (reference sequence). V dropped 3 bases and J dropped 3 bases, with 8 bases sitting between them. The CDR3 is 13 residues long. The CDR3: CASSFRRDTEAFF. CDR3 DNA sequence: TGTGCCAGCAGTTTTAGGAGAGACACTGAAGCTTTCTTT.

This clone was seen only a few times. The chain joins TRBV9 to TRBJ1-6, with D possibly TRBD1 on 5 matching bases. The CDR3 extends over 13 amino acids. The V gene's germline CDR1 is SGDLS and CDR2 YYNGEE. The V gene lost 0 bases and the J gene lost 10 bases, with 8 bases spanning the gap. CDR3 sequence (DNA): TGTGCCAGCAGCGTAGGAGGGGACTCACCCCTCCACTTT. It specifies CASSVGGDSPLHF.

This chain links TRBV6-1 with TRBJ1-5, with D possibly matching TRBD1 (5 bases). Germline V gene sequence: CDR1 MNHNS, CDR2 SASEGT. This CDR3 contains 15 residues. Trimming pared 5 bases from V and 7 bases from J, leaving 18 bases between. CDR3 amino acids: CASSPGLGVGQPQHF. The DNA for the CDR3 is TGTGCCAGCAGTCCCGGACTAGGGGTAGGCCAGCCCCAGCATTTT.

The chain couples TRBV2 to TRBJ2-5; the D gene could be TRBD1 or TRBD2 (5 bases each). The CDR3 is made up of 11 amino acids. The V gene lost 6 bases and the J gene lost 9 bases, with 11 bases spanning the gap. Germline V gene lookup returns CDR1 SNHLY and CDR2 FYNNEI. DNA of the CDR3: TGTGCCAGCAGGGGGGATGGGGCCCAGTACTTC. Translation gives CASRGDGAQYF.

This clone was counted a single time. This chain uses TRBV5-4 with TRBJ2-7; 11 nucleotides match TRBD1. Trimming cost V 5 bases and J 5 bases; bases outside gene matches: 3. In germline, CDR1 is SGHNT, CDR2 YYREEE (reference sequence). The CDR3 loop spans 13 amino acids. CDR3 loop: CASRWGQGDEQYF. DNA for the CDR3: TGTGCCAGCAGGTGGGGACAGGGGGACGAGCAGTACTTC.

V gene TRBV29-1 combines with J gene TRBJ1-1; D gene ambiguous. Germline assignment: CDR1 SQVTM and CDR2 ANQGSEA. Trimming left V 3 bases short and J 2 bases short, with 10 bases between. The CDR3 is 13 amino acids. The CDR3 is CSVDTDANTEAFF. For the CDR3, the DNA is TGCAGCGTTGATACAGATGCCAACACTGAAGCTTTCTTT.

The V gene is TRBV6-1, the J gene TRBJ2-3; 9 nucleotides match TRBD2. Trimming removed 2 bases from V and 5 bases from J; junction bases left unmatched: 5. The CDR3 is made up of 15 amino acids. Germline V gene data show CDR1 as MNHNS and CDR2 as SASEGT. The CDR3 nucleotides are TGTGCCAGCAGTGAAACAGCGGGAGGTGTAGATACGCAGTATTTT. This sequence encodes CASSETAGGVDTQYF.

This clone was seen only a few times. The CDR3, as DNA: TGTGCCACCAGCCACCTGCAGGGGGAAGAAAAACTGTTTTTT. The encoded protein is CATSHLQGEEKLFF. V and J are TRBV10-3 and TRBJ1-4, with 7 positions matching TRBD1. CDR1 is ENHRY and CDR2 is SYGVKD in the germline V gene. V was clipped by 10 bases and J by 8 bases; unmatched bases: 13. This CDR3 has 14 residues.

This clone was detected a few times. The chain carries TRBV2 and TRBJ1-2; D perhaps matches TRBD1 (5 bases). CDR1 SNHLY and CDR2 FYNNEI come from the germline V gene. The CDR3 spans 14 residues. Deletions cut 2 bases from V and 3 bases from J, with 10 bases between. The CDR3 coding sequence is TGTGCCAGCAGTGAACTTCGGGGGGACTATGGCTACACCTTC. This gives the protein CASSELRGDYGYTF.

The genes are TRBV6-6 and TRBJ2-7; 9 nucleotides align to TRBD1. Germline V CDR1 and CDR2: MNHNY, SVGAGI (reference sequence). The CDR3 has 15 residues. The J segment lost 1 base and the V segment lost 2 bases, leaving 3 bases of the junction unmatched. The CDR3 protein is CASSYVGTGSYEQYF. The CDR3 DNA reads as TGTGCCAGCAGTTACGTAGGGACAGGGTCCTACGAGCAGTACTTC.

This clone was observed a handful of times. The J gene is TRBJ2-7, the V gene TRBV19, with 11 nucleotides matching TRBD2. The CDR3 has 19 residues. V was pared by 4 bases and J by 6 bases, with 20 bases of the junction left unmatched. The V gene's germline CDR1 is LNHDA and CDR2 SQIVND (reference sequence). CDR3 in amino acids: CASSTRLAGSAFVWGEQYF. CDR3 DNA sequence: TGTGCCAGTAGTACGCGACTAGCGGGGAGCGCGTTCGTTTGGGGCGAGCAGTACTTC.

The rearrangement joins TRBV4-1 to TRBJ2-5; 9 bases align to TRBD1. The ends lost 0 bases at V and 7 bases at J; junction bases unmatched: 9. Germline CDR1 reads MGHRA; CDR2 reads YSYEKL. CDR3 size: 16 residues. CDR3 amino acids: CASSQEGGTGSGTQYF. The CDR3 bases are TGCGCCAGCAGCCAAGAAGGGGGGACAGGGTCGGGGACCCAGTACTTC.

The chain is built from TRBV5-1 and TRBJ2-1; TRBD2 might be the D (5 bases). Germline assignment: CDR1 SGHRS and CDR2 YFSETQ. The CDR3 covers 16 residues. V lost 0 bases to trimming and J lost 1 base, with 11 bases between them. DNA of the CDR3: TGCGCCAGCAGCTTGGGTGCGGGTGGTTCCTACAATGAGCAGTTCTTC. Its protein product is CASSLGAGGSYNEQFF.

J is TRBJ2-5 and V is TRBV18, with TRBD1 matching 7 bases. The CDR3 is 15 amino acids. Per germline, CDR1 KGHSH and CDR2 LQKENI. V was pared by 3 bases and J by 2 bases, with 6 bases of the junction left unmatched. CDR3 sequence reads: CASSPPGQEQETQYF. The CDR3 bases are TGTGCCAGCTCACCCCCCGGACAGGAACAAGAGACCCAGTACTTC.

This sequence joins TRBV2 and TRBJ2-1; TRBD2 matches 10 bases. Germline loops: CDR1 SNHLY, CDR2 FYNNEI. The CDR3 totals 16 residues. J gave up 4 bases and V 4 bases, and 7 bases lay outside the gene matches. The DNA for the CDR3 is TGTGCCAGCAGTGCAGAGGTAGCGGGGGGATACAATGAGCAGTTCTTC. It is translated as CASSAEVAGGYNEQFF.

The CDR3 coding sequence is TGCGCCAGCAGCTTGGGGCTAGACAATGAGCAGTTCTTC. As protein: CASSLGLDNEQFF. The V and J genes are TRBV5-1 and TRBJ2-1; D is unresolved. Germline lookup yields CDR1 SGHRS and CDR2 YFSETQ. V gave up 0 bases and J gave up 5 bases, with 6 bases separating them. The length of the CDR3 is 13 residues.

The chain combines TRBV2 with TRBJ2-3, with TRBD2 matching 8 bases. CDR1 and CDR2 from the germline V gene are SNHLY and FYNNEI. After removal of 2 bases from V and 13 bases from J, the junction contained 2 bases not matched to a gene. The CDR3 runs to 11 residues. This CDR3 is CASSEQREKYF. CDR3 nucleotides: TGTGCCAGCAGTGAACAGCGGGAGAAGTATTTT.

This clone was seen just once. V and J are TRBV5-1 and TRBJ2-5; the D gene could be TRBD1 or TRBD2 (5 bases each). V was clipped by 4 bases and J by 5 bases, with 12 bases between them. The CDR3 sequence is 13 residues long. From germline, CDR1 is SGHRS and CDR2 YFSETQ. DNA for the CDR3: TGCGCCAGCAGCGGGGGTTTTGCGGAGACCCAGTACTTC. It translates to CASSGGFAETQYF.

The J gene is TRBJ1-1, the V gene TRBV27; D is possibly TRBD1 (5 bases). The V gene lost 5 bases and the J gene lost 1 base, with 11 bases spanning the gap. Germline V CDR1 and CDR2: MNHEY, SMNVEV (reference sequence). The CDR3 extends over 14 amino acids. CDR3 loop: CASSPPTGNTEAFF. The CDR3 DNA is TGTGCCAGCAGTCCACCTACAGGGAACACTGAAGCTTTCTTT.

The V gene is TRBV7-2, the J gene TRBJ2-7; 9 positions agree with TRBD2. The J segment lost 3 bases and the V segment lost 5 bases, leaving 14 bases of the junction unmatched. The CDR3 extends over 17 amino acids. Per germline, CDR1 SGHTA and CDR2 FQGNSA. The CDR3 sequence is CASSHGRSGSTYYEQYF. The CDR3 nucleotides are TGTGCCAGCAGCCATGGACGTAGCGGGAGCACTTACTACGAGCAGTACTTC.

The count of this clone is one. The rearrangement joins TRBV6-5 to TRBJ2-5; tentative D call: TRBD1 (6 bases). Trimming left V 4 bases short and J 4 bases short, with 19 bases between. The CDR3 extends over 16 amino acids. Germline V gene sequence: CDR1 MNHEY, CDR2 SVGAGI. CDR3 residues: CASSSARQEQGETQYF. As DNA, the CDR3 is TGTGCCAGCAGTTCGGCGAGACAGGAACAAGGAGAGACCCAGTACTTC.

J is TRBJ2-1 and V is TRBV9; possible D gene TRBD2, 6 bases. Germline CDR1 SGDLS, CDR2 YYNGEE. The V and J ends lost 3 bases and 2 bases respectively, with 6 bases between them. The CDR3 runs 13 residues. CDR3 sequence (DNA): TGTGCCAGCAGCGGGACTACCTACAATGAGCAGTTCTTC. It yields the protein CASSGTTYNEQFF.

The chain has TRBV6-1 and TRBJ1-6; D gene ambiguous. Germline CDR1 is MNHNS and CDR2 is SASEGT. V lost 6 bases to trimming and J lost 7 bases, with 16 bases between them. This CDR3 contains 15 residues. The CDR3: CASSLPRGGNSPLHF. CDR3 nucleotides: TGTGCCAGCAGCCTCCCCCGCGGAGGGAATTCACCCCTCCACTTT.

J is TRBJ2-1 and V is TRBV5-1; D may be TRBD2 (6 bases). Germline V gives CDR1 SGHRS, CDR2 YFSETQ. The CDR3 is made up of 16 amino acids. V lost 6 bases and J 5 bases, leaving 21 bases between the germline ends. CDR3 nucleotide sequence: TGCGCCAGCACCTCTACCCCGGGAGTACCTAACAATGAGCAGTTCTTC. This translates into CASTSTPGVPNNEQFF.

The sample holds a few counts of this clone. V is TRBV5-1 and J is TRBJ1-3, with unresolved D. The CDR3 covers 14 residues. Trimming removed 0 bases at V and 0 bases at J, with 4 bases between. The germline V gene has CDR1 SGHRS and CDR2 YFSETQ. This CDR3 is CASSLDASGNTIYF. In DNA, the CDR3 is TGCGCCAGCAGCTTGGATGCCTCTGGAAACACCATATATTTT.

Here the CDR3 DNA reads TGTGCCAGCAGTTATCCTAGCGGGAGGGGGAGCTCCTACAATGAGCAGTTCTTC. Residues: CASSYPSGRGSSYNEQFF. The V and J genes are TRBV28 and TRBJ2-1; 12 bases fit TRBD2. Unmatched junction bases numbered 7, after V lost 4 bases and J lost 0 bases. The germline gives CDR1 MDHEN, CDR2 SYDVKM. This CDR3 spans 18 amino acids. Complete variable domain (other parts from reference TRBV28 and TRBJ2-1): DVKVTQSSRYLVKRTGEKVFLECVQDMDHENMFWYRQDPGLGLRLIYFSYDVKMKEKGDIPEGYSVSREKKERFSLILESASTNQTSMYLCASSYPSGRGSSYNEQFFGPGTRLTVL.

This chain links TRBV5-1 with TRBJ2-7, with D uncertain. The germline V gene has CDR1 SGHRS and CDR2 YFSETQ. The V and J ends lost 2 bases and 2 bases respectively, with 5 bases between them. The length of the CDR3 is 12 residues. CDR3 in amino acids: CASSFGTYEQYF. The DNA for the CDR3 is TGCGCCAGCAGCTTCGGCACCTACGAGCAGTACTTC. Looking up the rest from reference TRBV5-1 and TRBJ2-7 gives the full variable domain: KAGVTQTPRYLIKTRGQQVTLSCSPISGHRSVSWYQQTPGQGLQFLFEYFSETQRNKGNFPGRFSGRQFSNSRSEMNVSTLELGDSALYLCASSFGTYEQYFGPGTRLTVT.

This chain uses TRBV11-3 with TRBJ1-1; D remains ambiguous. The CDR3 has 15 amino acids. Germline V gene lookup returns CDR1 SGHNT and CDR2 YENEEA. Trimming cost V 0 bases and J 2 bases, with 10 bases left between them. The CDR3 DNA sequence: TGTGCCAGCAGCTTAGATGGGAATGTTAACACTGAAGCTTTCTTT. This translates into CASSLDGNVNTEAFF.

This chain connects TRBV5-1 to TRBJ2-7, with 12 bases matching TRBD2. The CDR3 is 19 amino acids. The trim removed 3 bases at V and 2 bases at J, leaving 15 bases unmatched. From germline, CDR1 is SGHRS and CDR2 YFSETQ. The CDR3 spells CASSSGPSGRAGSTYEQYF. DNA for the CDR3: TGCGCCAGCAGCTCCGGTCCTAGCGGGAGGGCCGGGTCGACCTACGAGCAGTACTTC.